The T cell receptor beta chain under discussion was sequenced for a study of CD8+ T cells in alopecia areata. On the study more broadly: Treated patients received oral tofacitinib, 5 to 10 mg twice daily. Using the percentage of affected scalp area, treated patients' severity was scored.

Whole-study results and caveats: Expanded CD8+ clones among the top 100, as well as scalp clonality, were significantly decreased by tofacitinib.

Note on this clone: Its antigen is not known.

Treatment reported: oral pan-JAK inhibitor, 5-10 mg twice daily. RNA was isolated and reverse transcribed to cDNA, the sequencing template. Measured with immunoSEQ multiplex PCR; TCRdb has only the in-frame clones, and not every one. The sample carries some 180,000 clones, less than 70% recorded once. The sequences come from CD8+ T cells sorted from blood, collected at week 24, from a patient treated with tofacitinib. This clonotype was sampled from a human donor with alopecia areata.

The CDR3 nucleotides read TGTGCCAGCAGTGATTGGGAACAGGGCTTTAGCTCCTACGAGCAGTACTTC. Residues: CASSDWEQGFSSYEQYF. The gene calls are TRBV2 and TRBJ2-7, with TRBD1 as a possible D gene (6 bases). This CDR3 spans 17 amino acids. The germline CDR1 and CDR2 sequences are SNHLY and FYNNEI. Trimming pared 3 bases from V and 0 bases from J, leaving 18 bases between.